This entry describes one TCR beta chain. Its recognized antigen is unknown. No quality values exist for individual bases; no much larger clone is one base distant. TCRbeta CDR3 regions were immunosequenced from genomic DNA with the immunoSEQ Assay. Before high-throughput sequencing, the genomic DNA was amplified using bias-controlled multiplex PCR. As for how the authors treated the data: To quantify the absolute abundance of each unique TCRbeta CDR3 region, the sequences were collapsed and filtered. Clonality, defined as 1 minus Pielou's evenness, was calculated using productive rearrangements only. To compute tumor T-cell fraction, TCRbeta template counts were normalized to usable DNA, with usable DNA estimated from several housekeeping genes. A previously published method was used to identify clones whose frequencies were significantly greater in on-treatment samples than in baseline samples. Entries here come from immuneACCESS through TCRdb and include only in-frame sequences with V and J called. Some clones fail to appear in such tables; in the studies checked, an unresolved V gene covers under half of the shortfall, and the cause of the remainder is unknown. The V and J calls and clone size are taken from that table; D and trimming were inferred from the DNA. The table for this sample lists tens of thousands of clones; roughly a third of them were counted only once. The ten largest clonotypes hold under 2% of the sample.

The data are from a study of sequential checkpoint blockade in melanoma (dated by TCRdb to between 2017 and 2020). Concerning the study at large: Patients were randomized 1:1 to first-line nivolumab followed by ipilimumab (arm A) or ipilimumab followed by nivolumab (arm B). Maintenance nivolumab came after both trial sequences. TCRbeta immunosequencing was performed on DNA from more than 75 pretreatment melanoma tumor samples. For about 22 patients, matched tumor biopsies were obtained before treatment and at week 13, following single-agent nivolumab (arm A) or ipilimumab (arm B). Roughly three quarters of the matched tumor biopsy pairs taken before and after treatment were from the same lesion.

This specimen's treatment or condition label, interpreted: randomized to nivolumab then ipilimumab (arm A) or the reverse (arm B). No trial patient had received prior DNA-damaging chemotherapy. The samples were obtained from melanoma patients enrolled in CheckMate 064, an open-label, randomized phase II trial testing sequential checkpoint blockade. Genomic DNA from formalin-fixed paraffin-embedded (FFPE) tissue samples was used for tumor TCR sequencing. General study outcomes and caveats: Within-arm analyses of tumor T-cell fraction were constrained by small sample sizes and reduced statistical power. Tumor T-cell fraction and clonality were found to correlate with PD-L1 staining and CD8+ T-cell counts but not with mutational load. Larger, independent patient cohorts are needed to validate the response-prediction model that combines TCR metrics and mutation burden. Among patients in the nivolumab-first arm (arm A), tumor TIL clonality before treatment was associated with response (P = .04). Clinical benefit was about 30 times more likely to be achieved by patients whose tumor T-cell fraction and clonality increased by week 13.

The CDR3 contains 14 residues, cysteine and phenylalanine counted. Only the CDR3 part of the read is kept: 42 bases, read in frame from the first base. V is trimmed back by 5 bases and J by 5 bases, and the junction contains 6 bases that no gene match accounts for. The germline V gene supplies CDR1 SGHNT and CDR2 YENEEA. The chain links TRBV11-3 with TRBJ2-7; 10 bases in the junction line up with TRBD2. The starting material was tumor tissue (inferred from file names), obtained from a patient given nivolumab and ipilimumab in sequence. This receptor was obtained from a human donor with melanoma. The sequenced DNA: TGTGCCAGCAGCCCCGGACTAGCGGTCCACGAGCAGTACTTC. It translates to CASSPGLAVHEQYF.